A selection of T cell receptor beta chains follows, all from one sample in a study of T cells after yellow fever vaccination. Each CDR3 protein gets one entry after TCRdb re-called the 5' RACE reads with MiXCR. The data show 340,000 or so distinct CDR3 sequences, around 12% seen once. The specimen comprised CD4+ T cells sorted from PBMCs, sampled 15 days after the yellow fever booster vaccination. These receptors came from a man between 18 and 35 years old who received the YFV17D yellow fever vaccine. Both conserved end residues are part of each CDR3. D genes are given only for firm matches. Where a row states a size, it is once, few, many or the class of an expanded clone; other rows omit it.

j_call | d_call | v_call | clone_size | cdr3_nt | cdr3_aa
TRBJ2-7 | NA | TRBV3-1 | NA | TGTGCCAGCAGCCGGTGGGGGGTGCCCTACGAGCAGTACTTC | CASSRWGVPYEQYF
TRBJ2-7 | TRBD1 | TRBV5-4 | few | TGTGCCAGCAGCAAGGGACAGGGAATGGCCTACGAGCAGTACTTC | CASSKGQGMAYEQYF
TRBJ2-3 | TRBD2 | TRBV7-2 | few | TGTGCCAGCAGCCCGGGACTACGTTTCACAGATACGCAGTATTTT | CASSPGLRFTDTQYF
TRBJ1-2 | TRBD1 | TRBV3-1 | few | TGTGCCAGCAGCCAGGCTATCCCGGGACAGGATTTCTATGGCTACACCTTC | CASSQAIPGQDFYGYTF
TRBJ2-5 | NA | TRBV7-2 | few | TGTGCCAGCAGCTTGGCGCGGGTAGCAGAAGAGACCCAGTACTTC | CASSLARVAEETQYF
TRBJ1-2 | NA | TRBV20-1 | many | TGCAGTGCTTCCGGACAGAGATCAGGCTACACCTTC | CSASGQRSGYTF
TRBJ2-3 | NA | TRBV6-5 | few | TGTGCCAGCAGTTACGGTCTAGGGGCCGGGGCAGATACGCAGTATTTT | CASSYGLGAGADTQYF
TRBJ1-1 | NA | TRBV28 | NA | TGTGCCAGCAGTTCTTACAGGGCGGGCACTGAAGCTTTCTTT | CASSSYRAGTEAFF
TRBJ2-5 | NA | TRBV3-1 | few | TGTGCCAGCAGCCAAGGGGCTGGAGCGGGCCAAGAGACCCAGTACTTC | CASSQGAGAGQETQYF
TRBJ1-1 | NA | TRBV7-2 | NA | TGTGCCAGCAGCTTTAAGGGAGGAATGAACACTGAAGCTTTCTTT | CASSFKGGMNTEAFF
TRBJ2-5 | NA | TRBV4-1 | few | TGCGCCAGCAGCCAAGGGTTAGAGGGAAGACAGTACTTC | CASSQGLEGRQYF
TRBJ2-7 | TRBD1 | TRBV18 | NA | TGTGCCAGCTCACCTCTTGGACAGGGCTACGAGCAGTACTTC | CASSPLGQGYEQYF
TRBJ2-5 | TRBD1 | TRBV7-6 | few | TGTGCCAGCAGCTCGACACTTAAGGCCAGGGGGAAGACCCAGTACTTC | CASSSTLKARGKTQYF
TRBJ2-7 | NA | TRBV4-1 | few | TGCGCCAGCAGCCCCAGGTGGTCAGCACACCAGACCTACGAGCAGTACTTC | CASSPRWSAHQTYEQYF
TRBJ2-3 | NA | TRBV5-8 | few | TGTGCCAGCAGCTCTCCAGGGAGCACAGATACGCAGTATTTT | CASSSPGSTDTQYF
TRBJ1-5 | NA | TRBV12-3/TRBV12-4 | NA | TGTGCCAGCAATACGGACACCCGCGGGGCCCAGCATTTT | CASNTDTRGAQHF
TRBJ1-1 | NA | TRBV29-1 | many | TGCAGCGTTGAAGACCCCCAGGGGATGAACACTGAAGCTTTCTTT | CSVEDPQGMNTEAFF
TRBJ2-3 | TRBD1 | TRBV5-1 | few | TGCGCCAGCAGCTTGGGGACAGGGATCGTTAGCACAGATACGCAGTATTTT | CASSLGTGIVSTDTQYF
TRBJ2-2 | TRBD1 | TRBV28 | few | TGTGCCAGCAGTTTCTATTCGTATGGGACAGGGGATAACACCGGGGAGCTGTTTTTT | CASSFYSYGTGDNTGELFF
TRBJ1-2 | NA | TRBV30 | NA | TGTGCCTGGAGTACCCTCTATGGCTACACCTTC | CAWSTLYGYTF
TRBJ2-1 | NA | TRBV7-2 | few | TGTGCCAGCAGCCGCATTAGTTACAATGAGCAGTTCTTC | CASSRISYNEQFF
TRBJ2-1 | NA | TRBV3-1 | NA | TGTGCCAGCAGACGGCTAAACAATGAGCAGTTCTTC | CASRRLNNEQFF
TRBJ2-1 | TRBD2 | TRBV20-1 | few | TGCAGTGCTAGGGGACTAGATCCCTCCTACAATGAGCAGTTCTTC | CSARGLDPSYNEQFF
TRBJ1-3 | NA | TRBV12-3/TRBV12-4 | NA | TGTGCCAGCAGCCCCTCCTTCTCTGGAAACACCATATATTTT | CASSPSFSGNTIYF
TRBJ2-3 | TRBD2 | TRBV3-1 | NA | TGTGCCAGCAGCCAAATCGGACTAGCGGGGGGTCCTAGCACAGATACGCAGTATTTT | CASSQIGLAGGPSTDTQYF
TRBJ2-7 | NA | TRBV10-2 | few | TGCGCCACCTCCGGGACAACCCACGAGCAGTACTTC | CATSGTTHEQYF
TRBJ2-7 | NA | TRBV5-1 | few | TGCGCCAGCAGCAATCAACCGGGACGAGAAGCCTACGAGCAGTACTTC | CASSNQPGREAYEQYF
TRBJ2-1 | TRBD1 | TRBV5-1 | NA | TGCGCCAGCAGCTTGTCCGGGACAGACAACAATGAGCAGTTCTTC | CASSLSGTDNNEQFF
TRBJ1-2 | TRBD1 | TRBV7-2 | many | TGTGCCAGCAGCTCTCCCCTCGGAACAGGGGGCTATGGCTACACCTTC | CASSSPLGTGGYGYTF
TRBJ2-5 | NA | TRBV7-8 | NA | TGTGCCAGCAGCTTTCCAGGCCAAGAGACCCAGTACTTC | CASSFPGQETQYF
TRBJ1-6 | TRBD1 | TRBV29-1 | many | TGCAGCGTTTCTACCGGGACAGGGAATTCACCCCTCCACTTT | CSVSTGTGNSPLHF
TRBJ2-4 | NA | TRBV12-3/TRBV12-4 | many | TGTGCCAGCACTCAACAGGGGAGGGGGAGTTATGCCATTCAGTACTTC | CASTQQGRGSYAIQYF